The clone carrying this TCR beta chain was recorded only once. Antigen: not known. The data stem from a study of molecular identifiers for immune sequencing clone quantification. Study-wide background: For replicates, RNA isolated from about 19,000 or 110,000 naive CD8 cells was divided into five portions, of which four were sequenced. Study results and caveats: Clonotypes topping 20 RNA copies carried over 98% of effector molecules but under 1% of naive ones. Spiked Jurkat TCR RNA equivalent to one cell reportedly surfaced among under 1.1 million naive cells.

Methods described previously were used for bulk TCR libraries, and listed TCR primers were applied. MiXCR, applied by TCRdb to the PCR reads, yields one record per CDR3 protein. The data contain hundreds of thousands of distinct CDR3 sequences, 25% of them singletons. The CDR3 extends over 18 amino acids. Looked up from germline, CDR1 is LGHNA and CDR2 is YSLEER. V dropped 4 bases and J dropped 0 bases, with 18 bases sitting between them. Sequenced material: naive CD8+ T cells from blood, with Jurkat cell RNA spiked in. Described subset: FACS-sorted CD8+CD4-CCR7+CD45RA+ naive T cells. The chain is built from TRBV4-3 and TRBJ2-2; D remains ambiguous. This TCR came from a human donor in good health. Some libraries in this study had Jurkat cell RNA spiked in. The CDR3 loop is CASSRDQSGHSNTGELFF. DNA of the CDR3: TGCGCCAGCAGCCGAGATCAGTCCGGGCATTCGAACACCGGGGAGCTGTTTTTT.